The clone carrying this T cell receptor (beta chain) was recorded once. Participants were aged about 18 to 100 years, lived in 25 or so US areas, and enrolled virtually. Per the original methods: Amplified reference gene primers provided the basis for estimating nucleated cell counts. Produced via immunoSEQ multiplex PCR; TCRdb's table is partial and in-frame only. Clonal size and the V and J genes are those of that table, whereas D and trimming came from the DNA. Counted here are some 270,000 clones, over 80% occurring once; the ten biggest clones make up roughly 4.3%. This entry comes from a study of blood T cell repertoires in COVID-19. The CDR3 runs 13 residues. V was cut by 0 bases and J by 3 bases, with 6 bases left in between. Germline V gene lookup returns CDR1 SGHNT and CDR2 YENEEA.

The chain recombines TRBV11-3 with TRBJ2-7; possible D gene TRBD2, 5 bases. Sequencing was performed on PBMCs or T cells enriched from blood (not recorded which). The TCR comes from a woman in her thirties with acute COVID-19. The CDR3 DNA follows: TGTGCCAGCAGCTTAGAACTAGGCTACGAGCAGTACTTC. Protein: CASSLELGYEQYF.